This TCR beta chain originates from a study of blood T cell repertoires in COVID-19. The CDR3 length is 16 residues. The junction had 4 bases not matched to a gene; V was cut back by 4 bases and J by 2 bases. CDR1 and CDR2 from the germline V gene are SGHRS and YFSETQ. This clone was recorded once. Patients at the Seattle site were enrolled during active infection and followed longitudinally. Per the original data handling: The authors estimated nucleated cell counts from reference gene primer amplification. The data were produced by immunoSEQ multiplex PCR, yet TCRdb's version contains in-frame clones alone and is incomplete. V, J and clone size derive from that table, while D and trimming were established from the DNA sequence. The table has 300,000 to 350,000 clones, roughly 90% seen once; the top ten hold approximately 9.9%.

The sequence derives from a man younger than 45 with COVID-19, enrolled during active disease. Sequencing was performed on peripheral blood. The rearrangement links TRBV5-1 to TRBJ2-1, with 12 bases that match TRBD2. The CDR3, as DNA: TGCGCCAGCAGCCCCCTAGCGGGGGGGACCTACAATGAGCAGTTCTTC. It specifies CASSPLAGGTYNEQFF.